This passage covers 18 T cell receptor beta chains from one sample sequenced in a study of T cells in localized non-small cell lung cancer. Profiled with immunoSEQ multiplex PCR; TCRdb holds only in-frame clones, not every one. The sample records over 2,000 clones, around 33% being singletons. The input for sequencing was normal lung tissue next to the tumor, taken before any cancer treatment. The receptors were gathered from a male donor at least 60 years old with stage I lung adenocarcinoma.

This clone has more than one count but fewer than ten. This sequence joins TRBV6-7 and TRBJ1-1; no clear D gene. TRBV6-7 is an open reading frame, and its role is uncertain. The length of the CDR3 is 11 residues. With 6 bases removed from V and 12 bases from J, the gap between germline ends came to 14 bases. CDR3 nucleotides: TGTGCCAGCAGCGACACCATCGGAACTTTCTTT. This encodes CASSDTIGTFF.

This rearrangement joins TRBV9 to TRBJ2-1; no reliable D call. Germline V lookup: CDR1 SGDLS, CDR2 YYNGEE. The CDR3 extends over 14 amino acids. Trimming cost V 2 bases and J 8 bases, with 14 bases left between them. Here the CDR3 DNA reads TGTGCCAGCAGCGTTGGGCCCTCTCGGGATGAGCAGTTCTTC. Protein: CASSVGPSRDEQFF.

The rearrangement links TRBV30 to TRBJ1-1; perhaps TRBD1 as D (6 bases). The CDR3 is 14 residues long. Germline-derived CDR1 and CDR2 are GTSNPN and SVGIG (reference sequence). V lost 3 bases, J lost 1 base, and 12 bases lay in between. The CDR3 region is CAWRGGTSNTEAFF. Here the CDR3 DNA reads TGTGCCTGGAGGGGCGGGACATCGAACACTGAAGCTTTCTTT.

This clone has a handful of counts. This chain links TRBV5-1 with TRBJ2-3; the D gene is possibly TRBD2 (6 bases). Germline CDR1 is SGHRS and CDR2 is YFSETQ. This CDR3 contains 14 residues. V lost 0 bases and J 6 bases, leaving 11 bases between the germline ends. CDR3 sequence reads: CASSLEPGRDTQYF. The CDR3 nucleotides are TGCGCCAGCAGCTTGGAGCCGGGGAGGGATACGCAGTATTTT.

This rearrangement joins TRBV19 to TRBJ1-4, with 7 bases lining up with TRBD1. V shed 9 bases, J shed 4 bases, and the junction held 8 bases outside the gene matches. CDR3 length: 14 amino acids. Germline CDR1 and CDR2: LNHDA and SQIVND (reference sequence). The CDR3 is CASSAGQNNEKLFF. The CDR3 DNA reads TGTGCCAGCTCGGCGGGACAGAATAATGAAAAACTGTTTTTT.

The V and J genes are TRBV28 and TRBJ2-1; no clear D. The CDR3 has 12 residues. The V end was cut by 6 bases, the J end by 10 bases, with 13 bases between. Per germline, CDR1 MDHEN and CDR2 SYDVKM. The CDR3 sequence: CASSLTKPEQFF. The CDR3 DNA reads as TGTGCCAGCAGCCTTACCAAACCCGAGCAGTTCTTC. The full variable domain, in which reference TRBV28 and TRBJ2-1 provide the parts outside the CDR3, is DVKVTQSSRYLVKRTGEKVFLECVQDMDHENMFWYRQDPGLGLRLIYFSYDVKMKEKGDIPEGYSVSREKKERFSLILESASTNQTSMYLCASSLTKPEQFFGPGTRLTVL.

The V call is TRBV6-8, the J call TRBJ1-2; 7 bases line up with TRBD1. Germline CDR1 MNHGY, CDR2 SAAAGT. The CDR3 is 14 residues long. Trimming cost V 5 bases and J 5 bases; bases outside gene matches: 8. CDR3 DNA: TGTGCCAGCAGTCGACAGGGCGGAAGGTATGGCTACACCTTC. Its translation: CASSRQGGRYGYTF.

The rearrangement uses TRBV28 and TRBJ2-3; either TRBD1 or TRBD2 may supply D (5 bases each). Germline assignment: CDR1 MDHEN and CDR2 SYDVKM. The CDR3 is 14 residues long. Trimming took off 5 bases at V and 3 bases at J, with 12 bases between the two ends. Here the CDR3 reads CASSHGDETDTQYF. The DNA of the CDR3 is TGTGCCAGCAGTCACGGGGACGAAACAGATACGCAGTATTTT.

The V and J genes are TRBV29-1 and TRBJ2-7, with a possible D match to TRBD2 (6 bases). Germline loops: CDR1 SQVTM, CDR2 ANQGSEA. The length of the CDR3 is 12 residues. The V end was cut by 0 bases, the J end by 7 bases, with 10 bases between. The CDR3 DNA reads as TGCAGCGTTGAAGAAGGGACTGGTGAGCAGTACTTC. Its translation is CSVEEGTGEQYF.

This clone is medium-sized (0.01 to 0.1%). This chain uses TRBV6-8 with TRBJ2-3; D is perhaps TRBD1 (6 bases). V lost 4 bases to trimming and J lost 7 bases, with 15 bases between them. Germline assignment: CDR1 MNHGY and CDR2 SAAAGT. This CDR3 contains 14 residues. The CDR3 reads CASSLISGDNTQYF. CDR3 DNA sequence: TGTGCCAGCAGTTTAATATCAGGGGACAATACGCAGTATTTT.

This clone appeared a single time. The chain recombines TRBV28 with TRBJ2-4; 7 nucleotides align to TRBD1. The CDR3 runs 13 residues. Trimming at V came to 3 bases and at J to 7 bases, leaving 3 bases not matched to a gene. Germline CDR1 and CDR2: MDHEN and SYDVKM. For the CDR3, the DNA is TGTGCCAGCAGTTTTCCGGACAGGAACATTCAGTACTTC. It yields the protein CASSFPDRNIQYF.

This clone occurred once. The chain combines TRBV29-1 with TRBJ1-1; TRBD1 aligns across 7 bases. The germline gives CDR1 SQVTM, CDR2 ANQGSEA. The CDR3 is made up of 12 amino acids. CDR3 protein: CRDSGGDTEAFF. Written as DNA, the CDR3 is TGCAGGGACTCAGGGGGGGACACTGAAGCTTTCTTT.

The V and J genes are TRBV29-1 and TRBJ2-7, with 9 bases fitting TRBD1. This CDR3 spans 12 amino acids. The J segment lost 5 bases and the V segment lost 6 bases, leaving 5 bases of the junction unmatched. Germline V lookup: CDR1 SQVTM, CDR2 ANQGSEA. This CDR3 is CSVRTGAHEQYF. The DNA of the CDR3 is TGCAGCGTAAGGACAGGGGCCCACGAGCAGTACTTC.

This chain joins TRBV28 and TRBJ1-2; D not resolved. This CDR3 has 13 amino acids. Germline V gene data show CDR1 as MDHEN and CDR2 as SYDVKM. V was trimmed by 6 bases and J by 5 bases, leaving 13 bases between them. The CDR3 DNA reads TGTGCCAGCAGGGCCATCTTCCCTTATGGCTACACCTTC. Translated, it gives CASRAIFPYGYTF.

This clone is medium-sized by share. The chain joins TRBV6-8 to TRBJ1-1, with D uncertain. With 5 bases removed from V and 5 bases from J, the gap between germline ends came to 15 bases. The CDR3 contains 14 residues. Germline lookup yields CDR1 MNHGY and CDR2 SAAAGT. CDR3 sequence: CASSPSAPRTEAFF. The CDR3 nucleotides are TGTGCCAGCAGTCCCAGCGCTCCGAGGACTGAAGCTTTCTTT.

The rearrangement uses TRBV19 and TRBJ1-1; 9 bases are shared with TRBD1. The CDR3 is 14 residues long. Germline V gene sequence: CDR1 LNHDA, CDR2 SQIVND (reference sequence). With 7 bases clipped from V and 2 bases from J, the junction kept 5 bases outside the gene matches. This CDR3 is CASITTGGNTEAFF. The DNA for the CDR3 is TGTGCCAGTATCACGACAGGGGGAAACACTGAAGCTTTCTTT.

The chain uses TRBV28 and TRBJ2-1; 9 bases are shared with TRBD1. J was trimmed by 10 bases and V by 3 bases; bases with no gene match: 7. CDR1 is MDHEN and CDR2 is SYDVKM in the germline V gene. This CDR3 has 14 residues. The CDR3 is CASSLGTGREEQFF. The CDR3 region has the DNA TGTGCCAGCAGTTTGGGGACAGGGAGAGAAGAGCAGTTCTTC.

The chain joins TRBV9 to TRBJ2-4; D is possibly TRBD1 or TRBD2 (5 bases each). CDR3 length equals 13 residues. Per germline, CDR1 SGDLS and CDR2 YYNGEE. The V end was cut by 9 bases, the J end by 8 bases, with 18 bases between. The CDR3 coding sequence is TGTGCCACCAGGAAAGGGGAGTTGGACATTCAGTACTTC. Residues: CATRKGELDIQYF.